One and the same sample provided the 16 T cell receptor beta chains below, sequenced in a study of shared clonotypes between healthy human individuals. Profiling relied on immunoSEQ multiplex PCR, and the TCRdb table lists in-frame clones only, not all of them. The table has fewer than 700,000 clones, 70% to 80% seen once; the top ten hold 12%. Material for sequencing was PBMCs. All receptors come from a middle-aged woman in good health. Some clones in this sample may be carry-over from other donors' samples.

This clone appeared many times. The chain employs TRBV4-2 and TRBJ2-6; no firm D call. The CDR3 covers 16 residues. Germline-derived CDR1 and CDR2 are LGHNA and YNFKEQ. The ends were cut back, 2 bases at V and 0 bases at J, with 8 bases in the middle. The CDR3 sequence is CASSQTESSGANVLTF. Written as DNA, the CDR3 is TGTGCCAGCAGCCAAACGGAGAGCTCTGGGGCCAACGTCCTGACTTTC.

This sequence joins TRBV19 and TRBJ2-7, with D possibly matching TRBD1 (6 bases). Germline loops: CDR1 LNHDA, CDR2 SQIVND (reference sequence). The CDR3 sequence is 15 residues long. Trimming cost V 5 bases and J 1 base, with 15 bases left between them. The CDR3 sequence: CASSFRDTQSYEQYF. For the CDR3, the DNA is TGTGCCAGTAGTTTTAGGGACACCCAGTCCTACGAGCAGTACTTC.

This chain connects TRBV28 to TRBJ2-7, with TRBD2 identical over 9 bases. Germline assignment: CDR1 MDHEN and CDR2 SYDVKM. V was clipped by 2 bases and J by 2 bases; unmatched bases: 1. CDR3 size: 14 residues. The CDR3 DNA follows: TGTGCCAGCAGTTTACTAGCGGGACCCTACGAGCAGTACTTC. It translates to CASSLLAGPYEQYF.

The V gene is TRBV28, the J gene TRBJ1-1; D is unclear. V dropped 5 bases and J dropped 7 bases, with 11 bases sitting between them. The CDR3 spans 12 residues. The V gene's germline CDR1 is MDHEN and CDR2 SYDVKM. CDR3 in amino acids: CASSPHEGEAFF. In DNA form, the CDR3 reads TGTGCCAGCAGTCCACACGAAGGTGAAGCTTTCTTT. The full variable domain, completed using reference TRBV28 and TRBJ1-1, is DVKVTQSSRYLVKRTGEKVFLECVQDMDHENMFWYRQDPGLGLRLIYFSYDVKMKEKGDIPEGYSVSREKKERFSLILESASTNQTSMYLCASSPHEGEAFFGQGTRLTVV.

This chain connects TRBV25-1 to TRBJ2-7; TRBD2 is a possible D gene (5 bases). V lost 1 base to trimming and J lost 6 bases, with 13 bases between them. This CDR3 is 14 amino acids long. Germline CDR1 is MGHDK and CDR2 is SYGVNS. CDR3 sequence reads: CASSEFGLAGEQYF. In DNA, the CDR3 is TGTGCCAGCAGTGAATTCGGGCTAGCCGGCGAGCAGTACTTC.

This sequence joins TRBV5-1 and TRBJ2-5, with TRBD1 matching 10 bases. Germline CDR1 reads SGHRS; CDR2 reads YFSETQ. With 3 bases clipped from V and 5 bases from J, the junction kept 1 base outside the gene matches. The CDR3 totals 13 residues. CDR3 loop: CASSWTGGETQYF. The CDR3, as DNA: TGCGCCAGCAGCTGGACAGGGGGGGAGACCCAGTACTTC.

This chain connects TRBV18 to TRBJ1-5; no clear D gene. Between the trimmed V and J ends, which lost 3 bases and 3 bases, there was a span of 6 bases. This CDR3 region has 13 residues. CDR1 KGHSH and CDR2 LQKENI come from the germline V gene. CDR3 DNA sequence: TGTGCCAGCTCACCGCAAATCAATCAGCCCCAGCATTTT. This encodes CASSPQINQPQHF. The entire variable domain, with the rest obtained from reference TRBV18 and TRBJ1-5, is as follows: NAGVMQNPRHLVRRRGQEARLRCSPMKGHSHVYWYRQLPEEGLKFMVYLQKENIIDESGMPKERFSAEFPKEGPSILRIQQVVRGDSAAYFCASSPQINQPQHFGDGTRLSIL.

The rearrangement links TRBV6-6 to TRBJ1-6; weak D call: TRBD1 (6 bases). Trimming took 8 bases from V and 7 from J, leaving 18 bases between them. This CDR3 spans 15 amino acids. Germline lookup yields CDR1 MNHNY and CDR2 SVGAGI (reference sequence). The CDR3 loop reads CASLNRDGGNSPLHF. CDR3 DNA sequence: TGTGCCAGCCTAAACAGGGACGGGGGGAATTCACCCCTCCACTTT.

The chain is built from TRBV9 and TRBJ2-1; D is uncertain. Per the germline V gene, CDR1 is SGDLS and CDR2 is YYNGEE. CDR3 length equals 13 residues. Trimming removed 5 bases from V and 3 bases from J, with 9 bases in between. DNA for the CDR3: TGTGCCAGCAGAGGCTCCGACTACAATGAGCAGTTCTTC. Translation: CASRGSDYNEQFF. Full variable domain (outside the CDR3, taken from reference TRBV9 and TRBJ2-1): DSGVTQTPKHLITATGQRVTLRCSPRSGDLSVYWYQQSLDQGLQFLIQYYNGEERAKGNILERFSAQQFPDLHSELNLSSLELGDSALYFCASRGSDYNEQFFGPGTRLTVL.

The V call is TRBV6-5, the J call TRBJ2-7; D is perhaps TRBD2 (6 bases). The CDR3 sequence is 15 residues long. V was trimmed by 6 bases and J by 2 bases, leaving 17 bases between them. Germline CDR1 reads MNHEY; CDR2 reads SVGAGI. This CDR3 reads CASRQDYTDAYEQYF. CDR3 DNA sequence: TGTGCCAGCAGACAGGACTATACGGACGCCTACGAGCAGTACTTC.

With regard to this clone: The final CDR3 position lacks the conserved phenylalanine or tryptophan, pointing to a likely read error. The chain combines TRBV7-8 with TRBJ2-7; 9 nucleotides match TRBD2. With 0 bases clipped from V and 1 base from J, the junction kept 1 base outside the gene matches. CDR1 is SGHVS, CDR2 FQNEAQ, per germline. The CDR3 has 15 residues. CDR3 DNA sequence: TGTGCCAGCAGCTTAGCGGCGGGAGGGTCCTACGAGCAGTACCTC. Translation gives CASSLAAGGSYEQYL.

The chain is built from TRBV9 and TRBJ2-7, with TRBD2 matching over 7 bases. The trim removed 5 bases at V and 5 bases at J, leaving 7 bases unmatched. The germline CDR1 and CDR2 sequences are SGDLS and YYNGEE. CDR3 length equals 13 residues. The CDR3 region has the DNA TGTGCCAGCAGTAAGAGCGGGATGAACGAGCAGTACTTC. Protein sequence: CASSKSGMNEQYF.

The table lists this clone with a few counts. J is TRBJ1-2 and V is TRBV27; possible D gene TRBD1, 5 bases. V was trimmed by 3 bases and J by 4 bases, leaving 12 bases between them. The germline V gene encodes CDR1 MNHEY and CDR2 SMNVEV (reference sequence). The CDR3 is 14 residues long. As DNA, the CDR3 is TGTGCCAGCAGTTTCTCCGGGACCGCCTATGGCTACACCTTC. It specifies CASSFSGTAYGYTF.

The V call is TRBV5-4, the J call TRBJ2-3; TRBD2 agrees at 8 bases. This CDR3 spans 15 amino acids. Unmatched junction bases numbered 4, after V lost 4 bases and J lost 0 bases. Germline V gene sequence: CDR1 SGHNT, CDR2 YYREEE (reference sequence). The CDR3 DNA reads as TGTGCCAGCAGCGCGGGGGGTTCCAGCACAGATACGCAGTATTTT. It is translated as CASSAGGSSTDTQYF.

Here the CDR3 DNA reads TGTGCCAGCAGCAGGTTGGGCGGGAGCTCCTACGAGCAGTACTTC. Translating it yields CASSRLGGSSYEQYF. V usage is TRBV9 and J usage is TRBJ2-7, with 7 bases identical to TRBD2. The CDR3 covers 15 residues. The V gene end was trimmed by 4 bases and the J gene end by 0 bases; junction bases not matched to a gene: 7. The germline gives CDR1 SGDLS, CDR2 YYNGEE.

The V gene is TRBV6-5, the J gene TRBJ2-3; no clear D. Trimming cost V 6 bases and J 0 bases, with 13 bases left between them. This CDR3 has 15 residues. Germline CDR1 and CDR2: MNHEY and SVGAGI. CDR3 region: CASRPLGWSTDTQYF. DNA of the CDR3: TGTGCCAGCAGGCCCCTGGGCTGGAGCACAGATACGCAGTATTTT.